Below are 25 T cell receptor beta chains sequenced from a single sample in a study of blood T cell repertoires in COVID-19 (dated by TCRdb to the early 2020s). Libraries were constructed by the immunoSEQ multiplex PCR assay. In TCRdb, the immuneACCESS table is reduced to in-frame sequences with V and J assigned. These tables do not hold every clone; where another copy was compared, an unresolved V gene accounts for under half, and the others remain unexplained. Across this sample there are about 160,000 clones, with approximately 85% seen only once. The biggest ten clones account for roughly 1% of the sample. The sample was peripheral blood. All receptors derive from a man aged 40-49 years with acute or convalescent COVID-19.

This clone occurred a few times. This rearrangement joins TRBV5-4 to TRBJ1-1, with D uncertain. The V gene's germline CDR1 is SGHNT and CDR2 YYREEE (reference sequence). V lost 4 bases, J lost 1 base, and 11 bases lay in between. This CDR3 has 14 residues. The CDR3 coding sequence is TGTGCCAGCAGCCCGGGGTATCGGAACACTGAAGCTTTCTTT. This translates into CASSPGYRNTEAFF.

This clone was seen once. V usage is TRBV20-1 and J usage is TRBJ1-5, with D perhaps TRBD1 (5 bases). The CDR3 consists of 13 residues. Between the trimmed V and J ends, which lost 3 bases and 3 bases, there was a span of 9 bases. The germline gives CDR1 DFQATT, CDR2 SNEGSKA (reference sequence). In DNA form, the CDR3 reads TGCAGTGCTAGTTCAGGGAACAATCAGCCCCAGCATTTT. Amino acids: CSASSGNNQPQHF.

The V call is TRBV7-9, the J call TRBJ1-1; 8 bases agree with TRBD1. With 4 bases clipped from V and 3 bases from J, the junction kept 13 bases outside the gene matches. Germline CDR1 reads SEHNR; CDR2 reads FQNEAQ (reference sequence). The CDR3 sequence is 17 residues long. Here the CDR3 reads CASSSKPGTGGYTEAFF. The CDR3 region has the DNA TGTGCCAGCAGCTCCAAACCCGGCACAGGGGGATACACTGAAGCTTTCTTT.

The rearrangement links TRBV5-1 to TRBJ2-1; D is possibly TRBD1 (6 bases). The V gene's germline CDR1 is SGHRS and CDR2 YFSETQ. The CDR3 has 16 amino acids. V gave up 1 base and J gave up 1 base, with 12 bases separating them. In DNA form, the CDR3 reads TGCGCCAGCAGCTTGTTACCTACAGGGTCCTACAATGAGCAGTTCTTC. This gives the protein CASSLLPTGSYNEQFF.

V gene TRBV27 combines with J gene TRBJ2-1; 8 positions match TRBD2. Trimming at V came to 8 bases and at J to 3 bases, leaving 3 bases not matched to a gene. Germline assignment: CDR1 MNHEY and CDR2 SMNVEV (reference sequence). The length of the CDR3 is 13 residues. The CDR3 DNA reads TGTGCCAGCCGGACTAGCAACTACAATGAGCAGTTCTTC. This encodes CASRTSNYNEQFF.

The rearrangement joins TRBV2 to TRBJ1-2, with D possibly being TRBD1 (6 bases). The V and J ends lost 7 bases and 6 bases respectively, with 18 bases between them. Germline loops: CDR1 SNHLY, CDR2 FYNNEI. The CDR3 has 14 amino acids. CDR3 coding DNA: TGTGCCAGCACGACCCTTCCAGGGGCCAATGGCTACACCTTC. The encoded protein is CASTTLPGANGYTF. The full variable domain, in which reference TRBV2 and TRBJ1-2 provide the parts outside the CDR3, is EPEVTQTPSHQVTQMGQEVILRCVPISNHLYFYWYRQILGQKVEFLVSFYNNEISEKSEIFDDQFSVERPDGSNFTLKIRSTKLEDSAMYFCASTTLPGANGYTFGSGTRLTVV.

The chain combines TRBV6-5 with TRBJ1-5, with D unclear. This CDR3 comprises 15 residues. The V end was cut by 6 bases, the J end by 7 bases, with 19 bases between. Germline V lookup: CDR1 MNHEY, CDR2 SVGAGI. The CDR3 reads CASSVSEEPYQPQHF. The CDR3 nucleotides are TGTGCCAGCAGCGTATCGGAGGAACCGTACCAGCCCCAGCATTTT.

The rearrangement joins TRBV11-1 to TRBJ2-1; 7 positions match TRBD1. The CDR3 contains 13 residues. Germline CDR1 reads SGHAT; CDR2 reads FQDESV (reference sequence). V trimming: 4 bases; J trimming: 7 bases; junction bases outside the gene matches: 4. The CDR3 nucleotides are TGTGCCAGCAGCTCGGGACAGACAAATGAGCAGTTCTTC. Translated, it gives CASSSGQTNEQFF.

This clone occurred a few times. The chain has TRBV27 and TRBJ1-1; D ambiguous. CDR3 length: 14 residues. Per germline, CDR1 MNHEY and CDR2 SMNVEV (reference sequence). Trimming removed 2 bases at V and 4 bases at J, with 11 bases between. The CDR3 reads CASSLQPGITEAFF. The CDR3 DNA sequence: TGTGCCAGCAGTTTACAACCGGGGATCACTGAAGCTTTCTTT.

V and J are TRBV3-1 (or the pseudogene TRBV3-2) and TRBJ2-3; D remains ambiguous. Germline lookup yields CDR1 LGHDT and CDR2 YNNKEL (reference sequence). This CDR3 has 18 residues. V shed 1 base and J shed 3 bases, with 20 bases lying between them. The CDR3 sequence: CASSQGPSVGSSTDTQYF. CDR3 DNA: TGTGCCAGCAGCCAAGGACCGTCGGTCGGGTCGAGTACAGATACGCAGTATTTT.

The chain links TRBV9 to TRBJ2-3; tentative D call: TRBD2 (6 bases). V shed 4 bases and J shed 6 bases, with 15 bases lying between them. This CDR3 contains 14 residues. Germline CDR1 and CDR2: SGDLS and YYNGEE. The CDR3: CASSRDGGGDTQYF. CDR3 nucleotide sequence: TGTGCCAGCAGCCGCGACGGTGGGGGGGATACGCAGTATTTT.

The chain uses TRBV30 and TRBJ1-2; 7 bases line up with TRBD1. In germline, CDR1 is GTSNPN, CDR2 SVGIG (reference sequence). The V segment lost 5 bases and the J segment 1 base; nucleotides outside the gene matches: 13. CDR3 length: 16 residues. The CDR3 DNA sequence: TGTGCCTGGGTCGGATGGGGACAGATTGATAACTATGGCTACACCTTC. Its protein is CAWVGWGQIDNYGYTF. Full variable domain (remainder filled in from reference TRBV30 and TRBJ1-2): SQTIHQWPATLVQPVGSPLSLECTVEGTSNPNLYWYRQAAGRGLQLLFYSVGIGQISSEVPQNLSASRPQDRQFILSSKKLLLSDSGFYLCAWVGWGQIDNYGYTFGSGTRLTVV.

The chain is built from TRBV2 and TRBJ1-5; D is unclear. In germline, CDR1 is SNHLY, CDR2 FYNNEI. This CDR3 comprises 14 residues. With 7 bases removed from V and 0 bases from J, the gap between germline ends came to 10 bases. This chain's CDR3 is CASIGEYSNQPQHF. In DNA form, the CDR3 reads TGTGCCAGCATTGGGGAGTATAGCAATCAGCCCCAGCATTTT.

The gene calls are TRBV7-8 and TRBJ1-6; D gene ambiguous. Between the trimmed V and J ends, which lost 6 bases and 9 bases, there was a span of 9 bases. Germline values: CDR1 SGHVS, CDR2 FQNEAQ. CDR3 length: 12 residues. CDR3 region: CASRRGGSPLHF. The CDR3 DNA reads as TGTGCCAGCAGGCGGGGAGGTTCACCCCTCCACTTT.

The genes are TRBV7-3 and TRBJ2-2; D call uncertain. The germline V and J ends were trimmed by 5 bases and 7 bases, with 14 bases remaining between them. Germline CDR1 and CDR2: SGHTA and FQGTGA. The CDR3 covers 14 residues. CDR3 sequence: CASSPRVVSGELFF. The DNA of the CDR3 is TGTGCCAGCAGCCCGAGAGTAGTAAGCGGGGAGCTGTTTTTT.

This rearrangement joins TRBV27 to TRBJ1-1, with D hard to call. The CDR3 spans 13 residues. V was trimmed by 5 bases and J by 3 bases, leaving 10 bases between them. Germline V gene sequence: CDR1 MNHEY, CDR2 SMNVEV (reference sequence). CDR3: CASSTTEDTEAFF. In DNA form, the CDR3 reads TGTGCCAGCAGTACTACCGAGGACACTGAAGCTTTCTTT.

DNA for the CDR3: TGTGCCAGCAGCCAAGCAGATCAGCCCCAGCATTTT. Amino acids: CASSQADQPQHF. J is TRBJ1-5 and V is TRBV3-1 (or the pseudogene TRBV3-2); the D is unclear. Trimming removed 1 base from V and 5 bases from J, with 3 bases in between. CDR1 LGHDT and CDR2 YNNKEL come from the germline V gene (reference sequence). The CDR3 totals 12 residues.

The chain links TRBV10-3 to TRBJ1-1, with 11 bases fitting TRBD1. CDR3 length equals 14 residues. Germline-derived CDR1 and CDR2 are ENHRY and SYGVKD. J was trimmed by 1 base and V by 6 bases; bases with no gene match: 1. The DNA of the CDR3 is TGTGCCATCAGGGGACAGGGGGGGAACACTGAAGCTTTCTTT. This translates into CAIRGQGGNTEAFF.

As concerns this clone: The sample has other DNA sequences that encode this CDR3 too. The chain combines TRBV7-2 with TRBJ1-1; D not certain. Per the germline V gene, CDR1 is SGHTA and CDR2 is FQGNSA. The CDR3 has 14 amino acids. The V end was cut by 1 base, the J end by 2 bases, with 8 bases between. In nucleotides, the CDR3 is TGTGCCAGCAGCTTAGGGGCCTCCAACACTGAAGCTTTCTTT. This encodes CASSLGASNTEAFF.

This chain joins TRBV5-1 and TRBJ1-2, with a possible D match to TRBD1 (6 bases). This CDR3 is built from 17 residues. CDR1 is SGHRS, CDR2 YFSETQ, per germline. The ends were cut back, 1 base at V and 3 bases at J, with 19 bases in the middle. This CDR3 reads CASSLIQGRGADYGYTF. CDR3 nucleotide sequence: TGCGCCAGCAGCTTGATCCAGGGACGGGGGGCAGACTATGGCTACACCTTC.

The chain employs TRBV13 and TRBJ1-2, with D possibly matching TRBD1 (6 bases). With 0 bases removed from V and 8 bases from J, the gap between germline ends came to 16 bases. The CDR3 extends over 15 amino acids. Germline loops: CDR1 PRHDT, CDR2 FYEKMQ (reference sequence). As DNA, the CDR3 is TGTGCCAGCAGCTTAGGCGGGGGGCGAATTGACGGCTACACCTTC. Translation gives CASSLGGGRIDGYTF.

The J gene is TRBJ1-2, the V gene TRBV7-9; perhaps TRBD1 as D (5 bases). V lost 4 bases to trimming and J lost 3 bases, with 15 bases between them. Per germline, CDR1 SEHNR and CDR2 FQNEAQ (reference sequence). The CDR3 has 15 residues. CDR3 in amino acids: CASSSAQGPDYGYTF. DNA for the CDR3: TGTGCCAGCAGCTCCGCCCAGGGCCCAGACTATGGCTACACCTTC.

The V call is TRBV28, the J call TRBJ1-2, with a tentative D call TRBD1 (5 bases). This CDR3 spans 15 amino acids. V was cut by 5 bases and J by 0 bases, with 13 bases left in between. Germline-derived CDR1 and CDR2 are MDHEN and SYDVKM. The CDR3 loop is CASSIIQVSNYGYTF. CDR3 coding DNA: TGTGCCAGCAGTATAATACAGGTTTCTAACTATGGCTACACCTTC.

The chain couples TRBV30 to TRBJ1-6, with 9 bases matching TRBD1. The trim removed 3 bases at V and 10 bases at J, leaving 7 bases unmatched. There are 14 residues in the CDR3. Germline values: CDR1 GTSNPN, CDR2 SVGIG (reference sequence). The CDR3 region has the DNA TGTGCCTGGAGGGACAGGGGTGAGGGATCACCCCTCCACTTT. Protein: CAWRDRGEGSPLHF.

The V and J genes are TRBV29-1 and TRBJ1-3; perhaps TRBD1 as D (6 bases). This CDR3 has 15 amino acids. CDR1 is SQVTM and CDR2 is ANQGSEA in the germline V gene. V was pared by 3 bases and J by 0 bases, with 12 bases between. CDR3 DNA sequence: TGCAGCGTTGATGTTCCAGGGGACTCTGGAAACACCATATATTTT. Encoded protein: CSVDVPGDSGNTIYF.